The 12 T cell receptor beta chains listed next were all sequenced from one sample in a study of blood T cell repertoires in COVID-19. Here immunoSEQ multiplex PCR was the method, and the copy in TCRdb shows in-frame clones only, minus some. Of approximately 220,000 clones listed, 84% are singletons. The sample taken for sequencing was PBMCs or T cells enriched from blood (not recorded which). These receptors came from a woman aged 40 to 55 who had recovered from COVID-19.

CDR3 DNA sequence: TGTGCCAGCAGCCAAGGTGGCGGATCTCGAGACTACACCTTC. This encodes CASSQGGGSRDYTF. The chain combines TRBV3-1 (or the pseudogene TRBV3-2) with TRBJ1-2; D not resolved. CDR1 and CDR2 (germline): LGHDT, YNNKEL (reference sequence). V was trimmed by 1 base and J by 10 bases, leaving 16 bases between them. The CDR3 extends over 14 amino acids.

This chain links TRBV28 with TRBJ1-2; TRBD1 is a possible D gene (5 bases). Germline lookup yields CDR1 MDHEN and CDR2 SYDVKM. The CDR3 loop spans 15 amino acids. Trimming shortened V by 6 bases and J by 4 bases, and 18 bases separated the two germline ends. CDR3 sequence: CASSLLEGQAYGYTF. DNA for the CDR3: TGTGCCAGCAGCCTTTTGGAGGGGCAAGCCTATGGCTACACCTTC.

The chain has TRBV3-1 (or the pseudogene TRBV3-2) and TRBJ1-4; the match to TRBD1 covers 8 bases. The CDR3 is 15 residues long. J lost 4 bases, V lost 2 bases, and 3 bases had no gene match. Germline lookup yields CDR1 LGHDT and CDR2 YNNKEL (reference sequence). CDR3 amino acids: CASSQRTGINEKLFF. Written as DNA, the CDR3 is TGTGCCAGCAGCCAACGGACAGGGATTAATGAAAAACTGTTTTTT.

The CDR3 coding sequence is TGTGCCAGCAGCCGTTGGCCAGGGTCGACCTCCTACGAGCAGTACGTC. Translating gives CASSRWPGSTSYEQYV. This chain connects TRBV3-1 (or the pseudogene TRBV3-2) to TRBJ2-7; TRBD1 might be the D (5 bases). The germline V gene has CDR1 LGHDT and CDR2 YNNKEL (reference sequence). Trimming took 4 bases from V and 0 from J, leaving 16 bases between them. The CDR3 consists of 16 residues.

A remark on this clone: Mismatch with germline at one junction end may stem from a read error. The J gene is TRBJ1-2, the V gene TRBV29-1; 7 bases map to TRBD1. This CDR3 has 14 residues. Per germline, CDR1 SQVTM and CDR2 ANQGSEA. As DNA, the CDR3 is TGCAGCGTCGAAGGACAGGTAGCTAACTATGGCTACACCTTC. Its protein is CSVEGQVANYGYTF.

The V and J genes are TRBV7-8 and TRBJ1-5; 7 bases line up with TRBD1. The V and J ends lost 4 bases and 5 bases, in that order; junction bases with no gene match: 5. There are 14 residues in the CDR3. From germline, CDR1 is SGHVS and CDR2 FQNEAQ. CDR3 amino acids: CASSSDRADQPQHF. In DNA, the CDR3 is TGTGCCAGCAGCTCCGACAGGGCCGATCAGCCCCAGCATTTT.

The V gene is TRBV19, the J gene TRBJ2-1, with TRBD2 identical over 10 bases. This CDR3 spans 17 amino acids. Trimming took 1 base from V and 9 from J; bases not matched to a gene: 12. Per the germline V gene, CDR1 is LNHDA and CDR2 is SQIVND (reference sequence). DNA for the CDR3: TGTGCCAGTAGTATAGGTTGGCTAGCGGGGGCACGTGGTGAGCAGTTCTTC. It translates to CASSIGWLAGARGEQFF.

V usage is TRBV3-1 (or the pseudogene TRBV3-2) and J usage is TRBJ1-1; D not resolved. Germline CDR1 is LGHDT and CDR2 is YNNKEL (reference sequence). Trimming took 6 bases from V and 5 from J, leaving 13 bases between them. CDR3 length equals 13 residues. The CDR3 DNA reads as TGTGCCAGCAGAGACGACCGAGGGACTGAAGCTTTCTTT. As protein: CASRDDRGTEAFF.

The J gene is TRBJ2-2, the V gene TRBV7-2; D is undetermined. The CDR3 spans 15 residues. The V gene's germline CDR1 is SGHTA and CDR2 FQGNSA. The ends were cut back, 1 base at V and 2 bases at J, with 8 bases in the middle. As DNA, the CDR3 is TGTGCCAGCAGCTTAGTCCATTCCAACACCGGGGAGCTGTTTTTT. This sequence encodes CASSLVHSNTGELFF.

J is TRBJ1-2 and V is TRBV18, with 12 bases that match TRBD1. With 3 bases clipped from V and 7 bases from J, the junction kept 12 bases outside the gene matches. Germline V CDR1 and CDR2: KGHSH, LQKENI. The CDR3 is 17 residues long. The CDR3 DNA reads TGTGCCAGCTCACCGACCCCCGGGACAGGGGGCGTTGGTGGCTACACCTTC. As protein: CASSPTPGTGGVGGYTF.

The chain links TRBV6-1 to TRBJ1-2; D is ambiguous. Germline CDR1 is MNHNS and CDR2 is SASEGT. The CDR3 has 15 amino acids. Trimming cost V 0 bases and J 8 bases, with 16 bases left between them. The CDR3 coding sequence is TGTGCCAGCAGTGAAGCGAGCCGCGACTCAAGGGGCTACACCTTC. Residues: CASSEASRDSRGYTF.

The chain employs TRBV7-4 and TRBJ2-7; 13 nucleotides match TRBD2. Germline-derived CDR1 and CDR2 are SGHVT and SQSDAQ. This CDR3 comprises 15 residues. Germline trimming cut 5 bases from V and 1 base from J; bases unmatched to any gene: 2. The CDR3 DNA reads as TGTGCCAGCAGCCAACTAGCGGGGGGGTCCTACGAGCAGTACGTC. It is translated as CASSQLAGGSYEQYV.